This TCR beta chain was found in a study of beta chain features in type 1 diabetes. Study-wide background: Sorted cells from all samples, numbering 107,917,701, were examined. Study-level findings and limits: Patients with Type 1 diabetes showed moderately but significantly shorter TCRB CDR3s in all four CD4+ subsets. Insertions were fewer and deletions more numerous at VDJ junctions in type 1 diabetes patients.

This CDR3 is 16 amino acids long. Germline-derived CDR1 and CDR2 are LNHNV and YYDKDF (reference sequence). The J segment lost 8 bases and the V segment lost 2 bases, leaving 10 bases of the junction unmatched. Purity (above 95%) was reached by all sorted populations. To note about this clone: Its target is unknown.

Of the isolated RNA, all was reverse transcribed, and so the sequenced material was expressed TCRB transcripts. Some clones are missing from TCRdb's copy, which holds only in-frame ones; the method was immunoSEQ multiplex PCR. The sample lists some 410,000 clones; more than 9.5% were seen once. The J gene is TRBJ2-1, the V gene TRBV15; 9 bases map to TRBD2. What was sequenced was naive CD4+ T cells from blood. This receptor was obtained from a woman under 30 in good health. CDR3 region: CATSRKLAGEKHEQFF. The CDR3 DNA sequence: TGTGCCACCAGCAGAAAGTTAGCGGGGGAGAAGCATGAGCAGTTCTTC.